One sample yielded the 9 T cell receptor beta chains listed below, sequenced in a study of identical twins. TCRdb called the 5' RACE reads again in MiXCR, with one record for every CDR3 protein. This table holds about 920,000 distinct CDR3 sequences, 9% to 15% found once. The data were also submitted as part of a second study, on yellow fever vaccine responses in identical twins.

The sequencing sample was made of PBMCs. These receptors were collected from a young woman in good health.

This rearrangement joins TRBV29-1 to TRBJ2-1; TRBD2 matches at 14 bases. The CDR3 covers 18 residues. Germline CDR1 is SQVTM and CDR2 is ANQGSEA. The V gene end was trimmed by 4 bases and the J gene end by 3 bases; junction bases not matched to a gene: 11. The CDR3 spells CSVVGAGTSGSFYNEQFF. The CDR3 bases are TGCAGCGTTGTAGGCGCCGGGACTAGCGGGAGTTTCTACAATGAGCAGTTCTTC.

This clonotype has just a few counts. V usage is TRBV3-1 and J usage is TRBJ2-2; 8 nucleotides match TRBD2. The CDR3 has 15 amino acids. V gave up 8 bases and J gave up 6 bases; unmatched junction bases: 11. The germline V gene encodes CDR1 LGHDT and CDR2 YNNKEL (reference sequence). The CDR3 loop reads CASPSGGDAAGELFF. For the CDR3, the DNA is TGTGCCAGCCCCTCCGGGGGGGATGCTGCCGGGGAGCTGTTTTTT.

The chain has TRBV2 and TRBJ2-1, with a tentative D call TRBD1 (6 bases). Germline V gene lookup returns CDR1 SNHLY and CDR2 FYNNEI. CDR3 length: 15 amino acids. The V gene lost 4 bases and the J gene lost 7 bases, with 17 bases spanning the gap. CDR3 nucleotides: TGTGCCAGCAGTGGACGGCAGGGGCTTTGGAATGAGCAGTTCTTC. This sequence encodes CASSGRQGLWNEQFF.

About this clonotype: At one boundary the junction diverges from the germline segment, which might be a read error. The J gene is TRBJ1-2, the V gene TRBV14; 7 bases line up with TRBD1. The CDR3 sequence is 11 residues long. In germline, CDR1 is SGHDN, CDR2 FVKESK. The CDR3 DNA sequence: TGTGCCAGCAGCCAGACAGGGTACCTTCGCTTC. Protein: CASSQTGYLRF.

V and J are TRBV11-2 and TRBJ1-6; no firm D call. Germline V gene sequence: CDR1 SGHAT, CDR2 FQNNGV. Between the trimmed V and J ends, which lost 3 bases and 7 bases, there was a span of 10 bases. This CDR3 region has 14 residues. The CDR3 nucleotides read TGTGCCAGCAGCTTTTTCTTTCCAAATTCACCCCTCCACTTT. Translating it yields CASSFFFPNSPLHF.

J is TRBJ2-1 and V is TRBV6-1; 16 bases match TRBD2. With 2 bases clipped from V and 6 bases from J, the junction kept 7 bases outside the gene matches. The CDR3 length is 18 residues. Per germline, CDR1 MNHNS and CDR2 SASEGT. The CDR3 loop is CASSEMGLAGGPTNEQFF. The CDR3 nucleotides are TGTGCCAGCAGTGAAATGGGACTAGCGGGAGGGCCAACCAATGAGCAGTTCTTC.

This chain's CDR3 is CASSQDVGWDSGSKANEQFF. Here the CDR3 DNA reads TGCGCCAGCAGCCAAGATGTAGGGTGGGATAGCGGGTCCAAGGCCAATGAGCAGTTCTTC. This chain connects TRBV4-1 to TRBJ2-1; TRBD2 matches at 7 bases. The CDR3 is 20 amino acids. Germline V CDR1 and CDR2: MGHRA, YSYEKL. V was clipped by 0 bases and J by 6 bases; unmatched bases: 20.

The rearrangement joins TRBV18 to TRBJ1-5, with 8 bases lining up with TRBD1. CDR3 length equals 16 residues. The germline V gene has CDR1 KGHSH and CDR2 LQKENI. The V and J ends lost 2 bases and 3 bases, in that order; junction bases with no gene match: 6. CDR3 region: CASSPAGTGFNQPQHF. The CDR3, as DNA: TGTGCCAGCTCACCAGCCGGGACAGGATTCAATCAGCCCCAGCATTTT.

DNA for the CDR3: TGTGCCAGCAGTGAGGGCAGGGGAGAGGGGACCCAGTACTTC. Its protein product is CASSEGRGEGTQYF. The chain has TRBV28 and TRBJ2-5; TRBD1 might be the D (6 bases). The V end lost 5 bases, the J end lost 7 bases, and 17 bases lay between the germline ends. The germline gives CDR1 MDHEN, CDR2 SYDVKM. CDR3 length: 14 residues.